This is a list of T cell receptor beta chains from one sample in a study of T cell responses to AZD1222 COVID-19 vaccine. Here immunoSEQ multiplex PCR was the method, and the copy in TCRdb shows in-frame clones only, minus some. Counted here are about 120,000 clones, 80% to 90% occurring once; the ten biggest clones make up about 3%. The sequenced sample was peripheral blood, obtained on day 0 of AZD1222 vaccination. These receptors were obtained from an adult in good health. The CDR3 runs from the conserved cysteine through the conserved F or W. The D gene is left open where the match is weak. Not all rows give a size; the values are once, few, many and, for expanded clones, a class.

size: -; V: TRBV6-2/TRBV6-3; D: -; J: TRBJ1-6; CDR3: CASSYPALYNSPLHF; DNA: TGTGCCAGCAGTTACCCCGCACTCTATAATTCACCCCTCCACTTT
size: -; V: TRBV3-1/TRBV3-2; D: -; J: TRBJ2-7; CDR3: CASSPTSTSLYEQYF; DNA: TGTGCCAGCAGCCCAACGTCCACAAGCCTCTACGAGCAGTACTTC
size: -; V: TRBV10-2; D: TRBD1; J: TRBJ1-2; CDR3: CASSFRTGEGYTF; DNA: TGCGCCAGCAGCTTTCGGACAGGGGAAGGCTACACCTTC
size: -; V: TRBV3-1/TRBV3-2; D: -; J: TRBJ1-5; CDR3: CASSPYSNQPQHF; DNA: TGTGCCAGCAGCCCCTATAGCAATCAGCCCCAGCATTTT
size: -; V: TRBV27; D: TRBD1; J: TRBJ1-2; CDR3: CASRPGTGAYGYTF; DNA: TGTGCCAGCAGGCCCGGGACAGGGGCGTATGGCTACACCTTC
size: -; V: TRBV18; D: -; J: TRBJ2-2; CDR3: CASSPPDSTGELFF; DNA: TGTGCCAGCTCACCACCCGACAGTACCGGGGAGCTGTTTTTT
size: -; V: TRBV27; D: TRBD1; J: TRBJ2-7; CDR3: CASSPAGTATYEQYF; DNA: TGTGCCAGCAGTCCCGCCGGGACAGCTACCTACGAGCAGTACTTC
size: -; V: TRBV11-2; D: -; J: TRBJ2-5; CDR3: CASSSIQETQYF; DNA: TGTGCCAGCAGTTCGATACAAGAGACCCAGTACTTC
size: -; V: TRBV4-2; D: TRBD2; J: TRBJ2-7; CDR3: CASSREGLASYEQYF; DNA: TGTGCCAGCAGCCGGGAGGGACTAGCGTCCTACGAGCAGTACTTC
size: -; V: TRBV5-6; D: TRBD1; J: TRBJ1-4; CDR3: CASSADRGHRGEKLFF; DNA: TGTGCCAGCAGTGCCGACAGGGGGCATAGAGGTGAAAAACTGTTTTTT
size: -; V: TRBV28; D: -; J: TRBJ2-2; CDR3: CASSFWSGELFF; DNA: TGTGCCAGCAGTTTTTGGTCCGGGGAGCTGTTTTTT
size: few; V: TRBV6-5; D: -; J: TRBJ1-2; CDR3: CASSSPRTVPYGYTF; DNA: TGTGCCAGCAGTTCGCCCCGGACAGTCCCTTATGGCTACACCTTC
size: -; V: TRBV5-4; D: -; J: TRBJ2-3; CDR3: CASSSGQTRDTQYF; DNA: TGTGCCAGCAGCTCCGGACAGACGCGAGATACGCAGTATTTT
size: -; V: TRBV6-2/TRBV6-3; D: -; J: TRBJ1-5; CDR3: CASSLYPGQPQHF; DNA: TGTGCCAGCAGCCTATATCCGGGTCAGCCCCAGCATTTT
size: few; V: TRBV7-8; D: TRBD2; J: TRBJ2-2; CDR3: CASSLGAGGTTGELFF; DNA: TGTGCCAGCAGCTTAGGAGCGGGAGGAACCACCGGGGAGCTGTTTTTT
size: -; V: TRBV4-2; D: TRBD1; J: TRBJ1-2; CDR3: CASSQGTGNYGYTF; DNA: TGTGCCAGCAGCCAAGGGACAGGGAACTATGGCTACACCTTC
size: -; V: TRBV2; D: -; J: TRBJ2-2; CDR3: CASSEMGTGTNTGELFF; DNA: TGTGCCAGCAGTGAGATGGGGACGGGGACGAACACCGGGGAGCTGTTTTTT
size: once; V: TRBV29-1; D: -; J: TRBJ2-7; CDR3: CSVEAPVGEGEQYF; DNA: TGCAGCGTTGAAGCCCCGGTGGGGGAAGGCGAGCAGTACTTC
size: -; V: TRBV9; D: TRBD1; J: TRBJ1-1; CDR3: CASSLTGGGSEAFF; DNA: TGTGCCAGCAGCCTGACAGGGGGCGGGAGTGAAGCTTTCTTT
size: -; V: TRBV5-4; D: -; J: TRBJ2-2; CDR3: CASSLSQARTGELFF; DNA: TGTGCCAGCAGCTTAAGCCAGGCGAGGACCGGGGAGCTGTTTTTT
size: -; V: TRBV15; D: TRBD1; J: TRBJ1-5; CDR3: CATSKGQNQPQHF; DNA: TGTGCCACCAGCAAGGGACAGAATCAGCCCCAGCATTTT
size: -; V: TRBV4-3; D: -; J: TRBJ2-5; CDR3: CASSQLRARAKYF; DNA: TGCGCCAGCAGCCAACTAAGGGCCAGGGCAAAGTACTTC
size: -; V: TRBV9; D: -; J: TRBJ2-7; CDR3: CASSPSAGTVTYEQYF; DNA: TGTGCCAGCAGCCCATCAGCCGGGACGGTGACCTACGAGCAGTACTTC
size: few; V: TRBV7-2; D: -; J: TRBJ1-2; CDR3: CATPGQTPNYGYTF; DNA: TGTGCCACCCCTGGGCAGACCCCTAACTATGGCTACACCTTC
size: -; V: TRBV6-2/TRBV6-3; D: -; J: TRBJ2-1; CDR3: CASSPLPGWGGYNEQFF; DNA: TGTGCCAGCAGCCCCCTCCCGGGGTGGGGCGGCTACAATGAGCAGTTCTTC
size: -; V: TRBV10-3; D: TRBD1; J: TRBJ1-6; CDR3: CAISEDRTGINSPLHF; DNA: TGTGCCATCAGTGAAGATCGGACAGGGATTAATTCACCCCTCCACTTT
size: once; V: TRBV28; D: -; J: TRBJ1-1; CDR3: CASMGNTEAFF; DNA: TGTGCCAGCATGGGGAACACTGAAGCTTTCTTT
size: -; V: TRBV6-2/TRBV6-3; D: TRBD1; J: TRBJ1-5; CDR3: CASSHGQGANQPQHF; DNA: TGTGCCAGCAGCCATGGACAGGGGGCTAATCAGCCCCAGCATTTT
size: -; V: TRBV18; D: -; J: TRBJ2-1; CDR3: CASSLEIADYNEQFF; DNA: TGTGCCAGCTCACTTGAGATAGCGGACTACAATGAGCAGTTCTTC
size: -; V: TRBV28; D: -; J: TRBJ2-7; CDR3: CASGMRLSYTYEQYF; DNA: TGTGCCAGCGGGATGAGACTATCCTACACCTACGAGCAGTACTTC
size: -; V: TRBV7-9; D: -; J: TRBJ1-1; CDR3: CASSFGGSTEAFF; DNA: TGTGCCAGCAGCTTCGGGGGTTCGACTGAAGCTTTCTTT
size: -; V: TRBV5-1; D: -; J: TRBJ1-4; CDR3: CASSPFPPDEKLFF; DNA: TGCGCCAGCAGCCCCTTCCCCCCAGACGAAAAACTGTTTTTT